This TCR beta chain was sequenced in a study of beta chain features in type 1 diabetes. For the study at large: Sorted cells numbering roughly 98,000,000 were examined across all samples.

What was sequenced were expressed TCRB transcripts, since all of the isolated RNA had been reverse transcribed. Produced via immunoSEQ multiplex PCR; TCRdb's table is partial and in-frame only. In the table there are about 27,000 clones, around three fifths of which are singletons. Deletions cut 0 bases from V and 3 bases from J, with 12 bases between. Germline values: CDR1 SGDLS, CDR2 YYNGEE. This CDR3 comprises 15 residues. Study-wide findings and caveats: Moderately but significantly shorter TCRB CDR3s were found in Type 1 diabetes patients in all four CD4+ subsets.

It was via CD45RO/CCR7/CD25/CD127/CD95/CD27 that CD4+ naive, central memory, regulatory and stem cell-like memory cells were sorted. All of the sorted populations showed purity greater than 95%. With regard to this clone: The antigen is undetermined.

Source material: Tregs from blood. The chain uses TRBV9 and TRBJ1-1; tentative D call: TRBD1 (5 bases). The origin of this receptor is a woman in her late teens or twenties with type 1 diabetes. The CDR3, as DNA: TGTGCCAGCAGCGTAGCTGCCAGGGCTTACACTGAAGCTTTCTTT. Protein product: CASSVAARAYTEAFF.